This T cell receptor beta chain was retrieved from a study of T cell responses to AZD1222 COVID-19 vaccine. Whole-study results and caveats: Clonal diversity was possibly underestimated, and white British individuals and females predominated among donors. At baseline, just five to seven AZD1222 recipients tested seropositive. Vaccination with two AZD1222 doses was followed by a rise in Spike-specific TCR breadth and depth. Spike as a whole was targeted by vaccine-associated CD4 TCRs, dominant at 160-218 and 743-854.

The method was immunoSEQ multiplex PCR; TCRdb's version includes in-frame clones alone and lacks a portion of them. This sample has roughly 80,000 clones, with about 92% found just once. With 5 bases removed from V and 0 bases from J, the gap between germline ends came to 13 bases. In germline, CDR1 is SGHAT, CDR2 FQNNGV. This CDR3 is 15 amino acids long. With regard to this clone: Its matching antigen is unknown.

The origin of this receptor is an adult in good health. Sequencing used peripheral blood, obtained on day 0 of AZD1222 vaccination. V is TRBV11-2 and J is TRBJ1-1; D remains ambiguous. The CDR3 protein is CASSPPRHMNTEAFF. CDR3 nucleotide sequence: TGTGCCAGCAGCCCCCCCCGGCACATGAACACTGAAGCTTTCTTT.